The rows below give T cell receptor beta chains drawn from one sample of a study of T cells after yellow fever vaccination. TCRdb re-derived calls from the 5' RACE reads in MiXCR, one entry per CDR3 protein. The sample consists of 200,000 to 300,000 distinct CDR3 sequences, 6.5% to 7.5% of them appearing once. Sequences were derived from CD4+ T cells sorted from PBMCs, sampled on the day of the yellow fever booster vaccination. These receptors were collected from a man aged 25 to 40 who received the YFV17D yellow fever vaccine. Each CDR3 is given with its conserved first and last residue. The order of the fields is J gene, clone size, D gene, V gene, CDR3 protein, CDR3 DNA. D genes are given only for firm matches. Size is stated for part of the rows, as once, few or many counts, or as a class when the clone is expanded.

j_gene: TRBJ2-5; abundance: many; d_gene: .; v_gene: TRBV7-3; CDR3aa: CASSWRDSETQYF; CDR3nt: TGTGCCAGCAGCTGGAGGGACTCCGAGACCCAGTACTTC
j_gene: TRBJ2-7; abundance: .; d_gene: TRBD2; v_gene: TRBV7-2; CDR3aa: CASSSPASGRGGYEQYF; CDR3nt: TGTGCCAGCAGCTCCCCAGCTAGCGGGAGGGGGGGGTACGAGCAGTACTTC
j_gene: TRBJ2-7; abundance: few; d_gene: TRBD2; v_gene: TRBV28; CDR3aa: CAITTGGFDEQYF; CDR3nt: TGTGCCATCACCACCGGGGGGTTCGACGAGCAGTACTTC
j_gene: TRBJ2-7; abundance: few; d_gene: .; v_gene: TRBV6-2/TRBV6-3; CDR3aa: CASSYLRDAGEQYF; CDR3nt: TGTGCCAGCAGTTACCTCCGGGACGCTGGCGAGCAGTACTTC
j_gene: TRBJ1-2; abundance: many; d_gene: .; v_gene: TRBV6-1; CDR3aa: CASSQVGSSLSFGYTF; CDR3nt: TGTGCCAGCAGCCAAGTGGGCTCTTCCCTCTCTTTTGGCTACACCTTC
j_gene: TRBJ2-1; abundance: many; d_gene: .; v_gene: TRBV12-3/TRBV12-4; CDR3aa: CASSIGFWGVSSSYNEQFF; CDR3nt: TGTGCCAGCAGTATTGGTTTTTGGGGAGTCTCTAGCTCCTACAATGAGCAGTTCTTC
j_gene: TRBJ2-7; abundance: .; d_gene: TRBD1; v_gene: TRBV4-2; CDR3aa: CASSRYRDRYYEQYF; CDR3nt: TGTGCCAGCAGCCGGTACCGGGACAGGTACTACGAGCAGTACTTC
j_gene: TRBJ2-3; abundance: few; d_gene: TRBD2; v_gene: TRBV5-1; CDR3aa: CASSSLAGVGTQYF; CDR3nt: TGCGCCAGCAGCTCACTAGCGGGGGTTGGTACGCAGTATTTT
j_gene: TRBJ2-7; abundance: .; d_gene: TRBD1; v_gene: TRBV5-4; CDR3aa: CASSRKGTGYEQYF; CDR3nt: TGTGCCAGCAGCCGGAAGGGGACAGGGTACGAGCAGTACTTC
j_gene: TRBJ2-7; abundance: few; d_gene: .; v_gene: TRBV4-3; CDR3aa: CASSQDLGSGVYEQYF; CDR3nt: TGCGCCAGCAGCCAAGATCTAGGGTCCGGAGTCTACGAGCAGTACTTC
j_gene: TRBJ2-7; abundance: many; d_gene: TRBD2; v_gene: TRBV6-2/TRBV6-3; CDR3aa: CASRSGGSSYEQYF; CDR3nt: TGTGCCAGCCGAAGCGGGGGGAGCTCCTACGAGCAGTACTTC
j_gene: TRBJ1-1; abundance: few; d_gene: .; v_gene: TRBV6-1; CDR3aa: CASSRALGGPHEAFF; CDR3nt: TGTGCCAGCAGCAGGGCCCTTGGGGGCCCCCATGAAGCTTTCTTT
j_gene: TRBJ2-2; abundance: .; d_gene: .; v_gene: TRBV21-1; CDR3aa: CASSSRTGTRLSVKLFF; CDR3nt: TGTGCCAGCAGCTCCCGAACCGGGACCCGACTTTCGGTGAAGCTGTTTTTT
j_gene: TRBJ2-5; abundance: .; d_gene: .; v_gene: TRBV4-3; CDR3aa: CASSQLHGRETQYF; CDR3nt: TGCGCCAGCAGCCAACTACATGGGCGAGAGACCCAGTACTTC
j_gene: TRBJ2-1; abundance: many; d_gene: .; v_gene: TRBV5-1; CDR3aa: CASSSSGHGSYNEQFF; CDR3nt: TGCGCCAGCAGCTCGTCGGGACATGGCTCCTACAATGAGCAGTTCTTC
j_gene: TRBJ2-3; abundance: few; d_gene: .; v_gene: TRBV5-1; CDR3aa: CASSSTLPDTQYF; CDR3nt: TGCGCCAGCAGCTCTACCCTCCCAGATACGCAGTATTTT
j_gene: TRBJ2-7; abundance: few; d_gene: TRBD2; v_gene: TRBV7-8; CDR3aa: CASSSDLAVAYEQYF; CDR3nt: TGTGCCAGCAGCTCGGATCTAGCGGTCGCCTACGAGCAGTACTTC
j_gene: TRBJ2-6; abundance: .; d_gene: .; v_gene: TRBV19; CDR3aa: CASSIDGSGANVLTF; CDR3nt: TGTGCCAGTAGTATAGACGGGTCTGGGGCCAACGTCCTGACTTTC
j_gene: TRBJ2-7; abundance: many; d_gene: .; v_gene: TRBV7-8; CDR3aa: CASSPYSYEQYF; CDR3nt: TGTGCCAGCAGCCCATACAGCTACGAGCAGTACTTC
j_gene: TRBJ2-1; abundance: many; d_gene: TRBD1; v_gene: TRBV20-1; CDR3aa: CSARGQGNDEQFF; CDR3nt: TGCAGTGCTAGGGGACAGGGTAACGATGAGCAGTTCTTC
j_gene: TRBJ2-1; abundance: few; d_gene: TRBD1; v_gene: TRBV19; CDR3aa: CASRSGTGAYNEQFF; CDR3nt: TGTGCCAGTAGATCCGGGACAGGAGCTTACAATGAGCAGTTCTTC
j_gene: TRBJ2-2; abundance: many; d_gene: TRBD2; v_gene: TRBV5-1; CDR3aa: CASSLLAGESGELFF; CDR3nt: TGCGCCAGCAGCTTGTTAGCGGGAGAGTCCGGGGAGCTGTTTTTT
j_gene: TRBJ1-5; abundance: .; d_gene: .; v_gene: TRBV11-2; CDR3aa: CASSSHSQPQHF; CDR3nt: TGTGCCAGCAGCTCCCACTCTCAGCCCCAGCATTTT
j_gene: TRBJ2-7; abundance: few; d_gene: TRBD1; v_gene: TRBV19; CDR3aa: CASSVQGAPYEQYF; CDR3nt: TGTGCCAGTAGTGTACAGGGGGCACCGTACGAGCAGTACTTC
j_gene: TRBJ2-7; abundance: .; d_gene: .; v_gene: TRBV6-1; CDR3aa: CASSRSSSREQYF; CDR3nt: TGTGCCAGCAGTCGATCCAGTTCCCGCGAGCAGTACTTC
j_gene: TRBJ2-2; abundance: .; d_gene: .; v_gene: TRBV2; CDR3aa: CASRGARELFF; CDR3nt: TGTGCCAGCAGGGGTGCTAGGGAGCTGTTTTTT
j_gene: TRBJ2-7; abundance: many; d_gene: .; v_gene: TRBV15; CDR3aa: CATSRDFVGYEQYF; CDR3nt: TGTGCCACCAGCAGAGATTTCGTGGGGTACGAGCAGTACTTC
j_gene: TRBJ1-2; abundance: many; d_gene: .; v_gene: TRBV30; CDR3aa: CAWSLRTYANYGYTF; CDR3nt: TGTGCCTGGAGTCTAAGGACGTACGCTAACTATGGCTACACCTTC
j_gene: TRBJ2-7; abundance: many; d_gene: .; v_gene: TRBV7-2; CDR3aa: CASSSQGGAALYEQYF; CDR3nt: TGTGCCAGCAGCTCCCAAGGGGGGGCCGCCTTGTACGAGCAGTACTTC
j_gene: TRBJ2-3; abundance: .; d_gene: .; v_gene: TRBV2; CDR3aa: CASSEAAWQYF; CDR3nt: TGTGCCAGCAGTGAAGCGGCGTGGCAGTATTTT
j_gene: TRBJ2-3; abundance: .; d_gene: TRBD1; v_gene: TRBV5-4; CDR3aa: CASSRDRGVDTQYF; CDR3nt: TGTGCCAGCAGCCGGGACAGGGGGGTAGATACGCAGTATTTT
j_gene: TRBJ2-1; abundance: .; d_gene: .; v_gene: TRBV20-1; CDR3aa: CSASPPAESSYNEQFF; CDR3nt: TGCAGTGCTTCCCCTCCGGCGGAGAGCTCCTACAATGAGCAGTTCTTC